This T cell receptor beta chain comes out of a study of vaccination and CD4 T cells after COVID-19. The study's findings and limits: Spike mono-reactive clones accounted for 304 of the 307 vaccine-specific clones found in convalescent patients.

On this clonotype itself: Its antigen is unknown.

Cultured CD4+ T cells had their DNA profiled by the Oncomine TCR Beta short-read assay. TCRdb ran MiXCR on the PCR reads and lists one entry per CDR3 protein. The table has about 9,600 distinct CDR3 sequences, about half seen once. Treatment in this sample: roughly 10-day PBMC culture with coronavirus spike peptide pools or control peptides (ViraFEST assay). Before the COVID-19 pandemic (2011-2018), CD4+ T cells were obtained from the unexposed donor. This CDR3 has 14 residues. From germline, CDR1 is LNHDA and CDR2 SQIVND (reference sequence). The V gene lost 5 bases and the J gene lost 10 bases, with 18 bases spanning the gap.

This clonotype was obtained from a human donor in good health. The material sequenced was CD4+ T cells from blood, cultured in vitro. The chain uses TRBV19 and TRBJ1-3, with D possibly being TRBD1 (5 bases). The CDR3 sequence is CASSSSGLGTTIYF. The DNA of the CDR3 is TGTGCCAGTAGTTCTTCGGGACTGGGGACGACCATATATTTT.